One and the same sample provided the 26 T cell receptor beta chains below, sequenced in a study of cytomegalovirus exposure and HLA in healthy donors. PCR employed 60 Vbeta and 13 Jbeta primers. Assay: immunoSEQ multiplex PCR; the TCRdb copy retains only in-frame clones and omits some. The profile covers about 140,000 clones, with nearly 80% appearing a single time and 13% to 15% taken by the ten largest. Sequenced material: PBMCs. All receptors derive from a woman aged 40 to 50 in good health and CMV-seronegative.

The chain joins TRBV5-8 to TRBJ1-2, with D uncertain. This CDR3 is built from 13 residues. V shed 1 base and J shed 4 bases, with 8 bases lying between them. Germline V gene sequence: CDR1 SGHTS, CDR2 YDEGEE. The CDR3 protein is CASSLPDTYGYTF. The DNA for the CDR3 is TGTGCCAGCAGCTTGCCAGACACCTATGGCTACACCTTC.

The J gene is TRBJ2-7, the V gene TRBV6-1; D is perhaps TRBD2 (6 bases). The CDR3 extends over 14 amino acids. Germline assignment: CDR1 MNHNS and CDR2 SASEGT. V was clipped by 7 bases and J by 6 bases, with 19 bases between them. CDR3 protein: CASTNSGGQSEQYF. The CDR3 nucleotides read TGTGCCAGCACAAACTCCGGGGGTCAAAGCGAGCAGTACTTC.

The chain joins TRBV7-7 to TRBJ2-1; 10 bases agree with TRBD1. Germline CDR1 is SSHAT and CDR2 is FNYEAQ (reference sequence). This CDR3 is built from 14 residues. V gave up 1 base and J gave up 6 bases; unmatched junction bases: 0. The CDR3 DNA follows: TGTGCCAGCAGCTTAGGGACAGGGGGCAATGAGCAGTTCTTC. Protein sequence: CASSLGTGGNEQFF.

This clone was counted once. J is TRBJ2-7 and V is TRBV5-6, with 7 bases identical to TRBD2. With 4 bases clipped from V and 6 bases from J, the junction kept 19 bases outside the gene matches. Germline values: CDR1 SGHDT, CDR2 YYEEEE. The CDR3 has 17 residues. CDR3 amino acids: CASSRPGSWEGPSEQYF. CDR3 in DNA: TGTGCCAGCAGCCGCCCCGGTTCGTGGGAGGGTCCCTCCGAGCAGTACTTC.

The V call is TRBV18, the J call TRBJ2-3; 9 bases match TRBD2. Germline CDR1 is KGHSH and CDR2 is LQKENI. The CDR3 sequence is 16 residues long. J gave up 3 bases and V 2 bases, and 6 bases lay outside the gene matches. The CDR3 bases are TGTGCCAGCTCACCAGACGGACTAGCGTTTACAGATACGCAGTATTTT. Protein: CASSPDGLAFTDTQYF. Complete variable domain (other parts from reference TRBV18 and TRBJ2-3): NAGVMQNPRHLVRRRGQEARLRCSPMKGHSHVYWYRQLPEEGLKFMVYLQKENIIDESGMPKERFSAEFPKEGPSILRIQQVVRGDSAAYFCASSPDGLAFTDTQYFGPGTRLTVL.

This clone showed up just a few times. The chain uses TRBV28 and TRBJ1-3; 7 bases are a match to TRBD1. The junction had 12 bases not matched to a gene; V was cut back by 3 bases and J by 4 bases. This CDR3 region has 17 residues. CDR1 and CDR2 from the germline V gene are MDHEN and SYDVKM. This chain's CDR3 is CASSFPGTAQRGNTIYF. The CDR3 region has the DNA TGTGCCAGCAGTTTCCCGGGGACAGCCCAAAGAGGAAACACCATATATTTT.

In its sample, this clone was seen once. The V call is TRBV29-1, the J call TRBJ2-7; D gene uncertain. V was cut by 5 bases and J by 1 base, with 9 bases left in between. The germline gives CDR1 SQVTM, CDR2 ANQGSEA. This CDR3 spans 12 amino acids. This CDR3 is CSVSGGSYEQYF. The CDR3, as DNA: TGCAGCGTTTCGGGTGGGTCCTACGAGCAGTACTTC.

This clone was counted once. The chain is built from TRBV19 and TRBJ1-1; D may be TRBD1 (6 bases). This CDR3 has 14 residues. Trimming removed 5 bases at V and 7 bases at J, with 17 bases between. Per the germline V gene, CDR1 is LNHDA and CDR2 is SQIVND (reference sequence). CDR3 sequence (DNA): TGTGCCAGTAGTGCCCCCCAACAGGGAAATGAAGCTTTCTTT. Its protein product is CASSAPQQGNEAFF. The entire variable domain, with the rest obtained from reference TRBV19 and TRBJ1-1, is as follows: DGGITQSPKYLFRKEGQNVTLSCEQNLNHDAMYWYRQDPGQGLRLIYYSQIVNDFQKGDIAEGYSVSREKKESFPLTVTSAQKNPTAFYLCASSAPQQGNEAFFGQGTRLTVV.

The genes are TRBV9 and TRBJ2-5, with TRBD2 matching 15 bases. The junction had 9 bases not matched to a gene; V was cut back by 4 bases and J by 5 bases. The V gene's germline CDR1 is SGDLS and CDR2 YYNGEE. The CDR3 runs to 17 residues. The CDR3 sequence: CASSPRTSGGAGETQYF. CDR3 nucleotide sequence: TGTGCCAGCAGCCCCCGGACTAGCGGGGGGGCCGGCGAGACCCAGTACTTC.

The V and J genes are TRBV29-1 and TRBJ1-1; 8 bases agree with TRBD1. Germline V gene data show CDR1 as SQVTM and CDR2 as ANQGSEA. CDR3 size: 15 residues. CDR3 sequence: CSGWTGRDRGTEAFF. Written as DNA, the CDR3 is TGCAGTGGTTGGACAGGTCGTGACAGGGGCACTGAAGCTTTCTTT.

The chain is built from TRBV19 and TRBJ2-5, with D possibly TRBD2 on 7 matching bases. CDR1 is LNHDA, CDR2 SQIVND, per germline (reference sequence). The CDR3 sequence is 15 residues long. The V gene lost 4 bases and the J gene lost 3 bases, with 15 bases spanning the gap. CDR3 residues: CASSRGGSREETQYF. CDR3 nucleotides: TGTGCCAGTAGTAGGGGGGGCTCACGTGAAGAGACCCAGTACTTC.

The chain employs TRBV19 and TRBJ2-7; TRBD2 aligns across 8 bases. Looked up from germline, CDR1 is LNHDA and CDR2 is SQIVND (reference sequence). CDR3 length: 13 residues. The V segment lost 6 bases and the J segment 3 bases; nucleotides outside the gene matches: 4. The CDR3 region is CASRGLAGYEQYF. For the CDR3, the DNA is TGTGCCAGTAGAGGGCTAGCGGGCTACGAGCAGTACTTC.

The chain has TRBV9 and TRBJ2-5; 7 bases align to TRBD1. Germline V lookup: CDR1 SGDLS, CDR2 YYNGEE. There are 14 residues in the CDR3. V shed 0 bases, J shed 7 bases, and the junction held 6 bases outside the gene matches. CDR3 bases: TGTGCCAGCAGCGTAGATGGGACAGCTTGGACCCAGTACTTC. Amino acid sequence: CASSVDGTAWTQYF.

This chain connects TRBV2 to TRBJ1-4; the match to TRBD1 covers 8 bases. J was trimmed by 7 bases and V by 4 bases; bases with no gene match: 5. The CDR3 sequence is 14 residues long. The germline gives CDR1 SNHLY, CDR2 FYNNEI. CDR3: CASSVRGRGEKLFF. CDR3 DNA sequence: TGTGCCAGCAGTGTCAGGGGGCGCGGTGAAAAACTGTTTTTT. Full variable domain (missing parts from reference TRBV2 and TRBJ1-4): EPEVTQTPSHQVTQMGQEVILRCVPISNHLYFYWYRQILGQKVEFLVSFYNNEISEKSEIFDDQFSVERPDGSNFTLKIRSTKLEDSAMYFCASSVRGRGEKLFFGSGTQLSVL.

The CDR3 sequence is CASSSVLRENIQYF. The DNA of the CDR3 is TGTGCCAGCAGCAGCGTCCTCAGGGAAAACATTCAGTACTTC. This chain uses TRBV7-9 with TRBJ2-4, with D perhaps matching TRBD1 (5 bases). Germline CDR1 SEHNR, CDR2 FQNEAQ (reference sequence). The CDR3 extends over 14 amino acids. V was trimmed by 5 bases and J by 5 bases, leaving 13 bases between them.

The genes are TRBV10-3 and TRBJ1-1; D is perhaps TRBD1 (6 bases). V was shortened by 3 bases and J by 7 bases, with 12 bases between the two germline ends. The CDR3 has 13 residues. Germline V CDR1 and CDR2: ENHRY, SYGVKD. The CDR3: CAISDGRGREAFF. The CDR3 DNA reads TGTGCCATCAGTGATGGCAGGGGTCGTGAAGCTTTCTTT.

The chain uses TRBV10-3 and TRBJ1-6, with 7 bases aligning to TRBD1. The CDR3 spans 15 residues. Looked up from germline, CDR1 is ENHRY and CDR2 is SYGVKD. Trimming cost V 0 bases and J 13 bases; bases outside gene matches: 9. CDR3 sequence: CAISESRDRDQPLHF. CDR3 in DNA: TGTGCCATCAGTGAGTCACGGGACAGAGATCAGCCCCTCCACTTT.

The chain is built from TRBV5-1 and TRBJ2-7; a weak D match, TRBD1 (6 bases). Germline lookup yields CDR1 SGHRS and CDR2 YFSETQ. This CDR3 region has 14 residues. Trimming removed 2 bases from V and 3 bases from J, with 12 bases in between. The CDR3, as DNA: TGCGCCAGCAGCTTAGGACAGCCCATCTACGAGCAGTACTTC. Translating gives CASSLGQPIYEQYF.

V and J are TRBV28 and TRBJ2-7, with 13 bases aligning to TRBD2. This CDR3 is built from 16 residues. V dropped 3 bases and J dropped 2; count of bases not matched to a gene: 4. Germline CDR1 reads MDHEN; CDR2 reads SYDVKM. The CDR3 spells CASSFGLAGATYEQYF. The CDR3 DNA follows: TGTGCCAGCAGTTTCGGACTAGCGGGAGCCACCTACGAGCAGTACTTC.

This clone appeared a few times. The chain joins TRBV27 to TRBJ2-7; D is perhaps TRBD2 (5 bases). The CDR3 has 15 amino acids. Germline CDR1 and CDR2: MNHEY and SMNVEV (reference sequence). The V end was cut by 4 bases, the J end by 0 bases, with 13 bases between. The CDR3 spells CASSSRGWGSYEQYF. In nucleotides, the CDR3 is TGTGCCAGCAGTTCGAGAGGGTGGGGCTCCTACGAGCAGTACTTC.

The chain links TRBV6-5 to TRBJ2-3, with 7 bases matching TRBD1. Germline CDR1 reads MNHEY; CDR2 reads SVGAGI. The CDR3 length is 14 residues. V was clipped by 7 bases and J by 1 base; unmatched bases: 5. CDR3 protein: CASTQTGGTDTQYF. In DNA form, the CDR3 reads TGTGCCAGCACCCAAACAGGGGGCACAGATACGCAGTATTTT.

V is TRBV7-9 and J is TRBJ2-1; possibly TRBD2 for D (5 bases). Trimming removed 1 base from V and 9 bases from J, with 10 bases in between. The CDR3 loop spans 13 amino acids. The germline V gene encodes CDR1 SEHNR and CDR2 FQNEAQ (reference sequence). In DNA form, the CDR3 reads TGTGCCAGCAGCTTAGGTGGGAGCCGTGAGCAGTTCTTC. Encoded protein: CASSLGGSREQFF.

The V and J genes are TRBV11-2 and TRBJ1-6; unclear D gene. Germline lookup yields CDR1 SGHAT and CDR2 FQNNGV. Deletions cut 6 bases from V and 7 bases from J, with 7 bases between. This CDR3 region has 12 residues. The chain's CDR3 is CASRGGNSPLHF. The CDR3 DNA reads TGTGCCAGCAGAGGCGGGAATTCACCCCTCCACTTT.

The V and J genes are TRBV6-5 and TRBJ2-3, with 7 bases that match TRBD2. Looked up from germline, CDR1 is MNHEY and CDR2 is SVGAGI. The CDR3 spans 13 residues. Unmatched junction bases numbered 6, after V lost 6 bases and J lost 6 bases. The CDR3 region has the DNA TGTGCCAGCAGCCGTATACTAGCGGATACGCAGTATTTT. Its protein product is CASSRILADTQYF.

There are a few counts of this clone. The V and J genes are TRBV7-2 and TRBJ2-1, with 10 bases that match TRBD1. The CDR3 contains 15 residues. Germline V gives CDR1 SGHTA, CDR2 FQGNSA. After removal of 1 base from V and 8 bases from J, the junction contained 5 bases not matched to a gene. The CDR3 coding sequence is TGTGCCAGCAGCTTAGTCGGACAGGGGGGCGATGAGCAGTTCTTC. The encoded protein is CASSLVGQGGDEQFF.

The chain recombines TRBV7-9 with TRBJ2-7, with no clear D. Germline values: CDR1 SEHNR, CDR2 FQNEAQ (reference sequence). V lost 3 bases and J lost 0, with 9 bases in between. The CDR3 has 14 amino acids. In nucleotides, the CDR3 is TGTGCCAGCAGCTTCCCCTGGAGCTCCTACGAGCAGTACTTC. The encoded protein is CASSFPWSSYEQYF.